Listed below are T cell receptor beta chains from one sample, sequenced in a study of CD8 T cells in ankylosing spondylitis. MiXCR was run by TCRdb on the 5' RACE reads, yielding one entry per CDR3 protein. The sample lists 670,000 or so distinct CDR3 sequences, around a fifth seen once, with around 20% in the top ten. The sample was blood, either unsorted or a sorted T cell fraction (not recorded which). The receptors originated from a male donor with ankylosing spondylitis. Both conserved end residues are part of each CDR3. Each record gives: J gene, V gene, clone size, D gene, CDR3 DNA, CDR3 protein. A D gene is named only where the DNA matches it firmly. Rows may omit the clone size; those that give it use once, few, many or a size class.

TRBJ2-7 | TRBV11-2 | once | - | TGTGCCACCGCCGCAGGGTCCTACGAGCAGTACTTC | CATAAGSYEQYF
TRBJ1-1 | TRBV27 | few | TRBD1 | TGTGCCAGCAGTGCAACCGGGACAGGGAACACTGAAGCTTTCTTT | CASSATGTGNTEAFF
TRBJ2-1 | TRBV7-9 | - | - | TGTGCCAGCAGCTTTCAGCTTACTGAGCAGTTCTTC | CASSFQLTEQFF
TRBJ2-3 | TRBV12-3/TRBV12-4 | - | - | TGTGCCAGCAGGAACTCGATTTTGCAGTATTTT | CASRNSILQYF
TRBJ1-2 | TRBV2 | - | - | TGTGCCAGCAGGGAGGGCGGGACAACGCGCTACACCTTC | CASREGGTTRYTF
TRBJ1-1 | TRBV5-1 | few | - | TGCGCCAGCAGGACATACCCCCTAGGCTTTTTTGAAGCTTTCTTT | CASRTYPLGFFEAFF
TRBJ2-1 | TRBV5-1 | few | - | TGCGCCAGCAGAAGTTCGATATACTCCTACAATGAGCAGTTCTTC | CASRSSIYSYNEQFF
TRBJ1-6 | TRBV20-1 | - | TRBD1 | TGCAGTGCCCATACAGGGGACCCTTCTTCACCCCTCCACTTT | CSAHTGDPSSPLHF
TRBJ2-7 | TRBV20-1 | few | TRBD2 | TGCAGTGCAGACAAAGCGGGAGGTCGGTACGAGCAGTACTTC | CSADKAGGRYEQYF
TRBJ1-2 | TRBV4-1 | - | TRBD1 | TGCGCCAGCAGCCAAGAAGCGGGGACAGGGTGGGGCTACACCTTC | CASSQEAGTGWGYTF
TRBJ2-5 | TRBV9 | few | TRBD2 | TGTGCCAGCAGCGTTAGCGGGAGAGTAGAAGAGACCCAGTACTTC | CASSVSGRVEETQYF
TRBJ1-5 | TRBV28 | - | TRBD1 | TGTGCCAGCAGCCCAGGGGGACAGGGGAATAGCAATCAGCCCCAGCATTTT | CASSPGGQGNSNQPQHF
TRBJ2-1 | TRBV3-1 | - | TRBD2 | TGTGCCAGCAGCCATGCCCTAGCGGGGGGTCGGGATGAGCAGTTCTTC | CASSHALAGGRDEQFF
TRBJ1-2 | TRBV7-9 | - | - | TGTGCCAGCAGCTTAAGCCCTGATGGCTACACCTTC | CASSLSPDGYTF
TRBJ1-1 | TRBV30 | - | - | TGTGCCTGGAGTGAAGACGGCGAAGCTTTCTTT | CAWSEDGEAFF